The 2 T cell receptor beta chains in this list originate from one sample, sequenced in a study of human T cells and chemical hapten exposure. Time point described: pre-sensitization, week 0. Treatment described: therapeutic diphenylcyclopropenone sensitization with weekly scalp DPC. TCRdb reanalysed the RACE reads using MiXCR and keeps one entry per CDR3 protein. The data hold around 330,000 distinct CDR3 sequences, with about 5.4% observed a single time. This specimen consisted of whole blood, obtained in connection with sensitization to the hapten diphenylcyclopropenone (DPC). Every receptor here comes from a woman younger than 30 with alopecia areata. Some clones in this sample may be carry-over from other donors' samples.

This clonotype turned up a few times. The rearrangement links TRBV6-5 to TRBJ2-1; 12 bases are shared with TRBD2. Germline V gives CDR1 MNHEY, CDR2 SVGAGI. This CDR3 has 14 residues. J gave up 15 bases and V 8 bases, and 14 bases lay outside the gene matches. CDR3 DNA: TGTGCCAGCCAAACCTACTCTAGCGGGGGGGCCCCGTTCTTC. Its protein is CASQTYSSGGAPFF.

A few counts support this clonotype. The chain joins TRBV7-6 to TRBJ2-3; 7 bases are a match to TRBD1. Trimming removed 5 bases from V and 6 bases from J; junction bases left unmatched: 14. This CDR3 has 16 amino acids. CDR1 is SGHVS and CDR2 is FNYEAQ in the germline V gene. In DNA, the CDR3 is TGTGCCAGCAGCATAGGCCCCAGGGGGTACGGGGATACGCAGTATTTT. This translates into CASSIGPRGYGDTQYF.